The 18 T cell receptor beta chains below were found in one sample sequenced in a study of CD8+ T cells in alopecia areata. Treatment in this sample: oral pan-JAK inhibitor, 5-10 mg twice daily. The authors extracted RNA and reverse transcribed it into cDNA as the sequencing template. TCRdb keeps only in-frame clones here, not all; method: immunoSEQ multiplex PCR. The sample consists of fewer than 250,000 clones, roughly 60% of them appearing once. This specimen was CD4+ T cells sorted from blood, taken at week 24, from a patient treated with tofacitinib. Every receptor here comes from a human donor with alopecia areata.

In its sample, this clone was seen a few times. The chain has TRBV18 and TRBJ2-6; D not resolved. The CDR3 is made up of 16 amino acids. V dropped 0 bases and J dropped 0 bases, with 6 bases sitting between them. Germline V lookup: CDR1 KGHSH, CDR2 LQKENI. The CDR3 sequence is CASSPPTSSGANVLTF. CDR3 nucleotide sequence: TGTGCCAGCTCACCACCGACAAGCTCTGGGGCCAACGTCCTGACTTTC. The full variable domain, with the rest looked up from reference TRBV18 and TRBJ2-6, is NAGVMQNPRHLVRRRGQEARLRCSPMKGHSHVYWYRQLPEEGLKFMVYLQKENIIDESGMPKERFSAEFPKEGPSILRIQQVVRGDSAAYFCASSPPTSSGANVLTFGAGSRLTVL.

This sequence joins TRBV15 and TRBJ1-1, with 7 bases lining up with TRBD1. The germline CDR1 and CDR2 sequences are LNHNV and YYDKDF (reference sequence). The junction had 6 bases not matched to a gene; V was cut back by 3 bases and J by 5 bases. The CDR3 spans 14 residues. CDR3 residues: CATSSRAGGTEAFF. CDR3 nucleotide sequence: TGTGCCACCAGCAGCCGTGCAGGGGGGACTGAAGCTTTCTTT. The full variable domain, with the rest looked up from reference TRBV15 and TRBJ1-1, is DAMVIQNPRYQVTQFGKPVTLSCSQTLNHNVMYWYQQKSSQAPKLLFHYYDKDFNNEADTPDNFQSRRPNTSFCFLDIRSPGLGDTAMYLCATSSRAGGTEAFFGQGTRLTVV.

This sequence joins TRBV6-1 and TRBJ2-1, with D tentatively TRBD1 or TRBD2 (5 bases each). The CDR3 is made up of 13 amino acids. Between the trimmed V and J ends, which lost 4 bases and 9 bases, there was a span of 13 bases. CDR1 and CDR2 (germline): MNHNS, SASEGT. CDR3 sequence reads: CASSVTGAGEQFF. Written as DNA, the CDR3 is TGTGCCAGCAGTGTTACCGGGGCGGGTGAGCAGTTCTTC.

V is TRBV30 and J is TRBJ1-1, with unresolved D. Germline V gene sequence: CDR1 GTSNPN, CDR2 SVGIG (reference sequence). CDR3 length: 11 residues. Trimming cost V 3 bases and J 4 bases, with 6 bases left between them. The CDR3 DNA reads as TGTGCCTGGAGACGCCCCACTGAAGCTTTCTTT. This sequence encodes CAWRRPTEAFF.

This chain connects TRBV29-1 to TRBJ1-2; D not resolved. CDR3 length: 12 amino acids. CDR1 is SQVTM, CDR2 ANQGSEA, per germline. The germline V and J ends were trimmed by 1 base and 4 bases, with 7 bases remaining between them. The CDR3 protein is CSVEGAVYGYTF. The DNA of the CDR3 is TGCAGCGTTGAAGGGGCGGTCTATGGCTACACCTTC.

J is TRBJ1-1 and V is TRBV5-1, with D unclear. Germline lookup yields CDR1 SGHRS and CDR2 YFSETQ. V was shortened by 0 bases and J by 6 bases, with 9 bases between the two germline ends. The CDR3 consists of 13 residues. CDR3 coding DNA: TGCGCCAGCAGCTTGGTATGGGGAGCTGAAGCTTTCTTT. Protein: CASSLVWGAEAFF. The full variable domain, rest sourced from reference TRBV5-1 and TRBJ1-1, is KAGVTQTPRYLIKTRGQQVTLSCSPISGHRSVSWYQQTPGQGLQFLFEYFSETQRNKGNFPGRFSGRQFSNSRSEMNVSTLELGDSALYLCASSLVWGAEAFFGQGTRLTVV.

This CDR3 reads CASTAGNKQFF. CDR3 bases: TGTGCCAGCACGGCGGGGAATAAGCAGTTCTTC. The rearrangement joins TRBV27 to TRBJ2-1, with D possibly TRBD2 on 6 matching bases. The ends were cut back, 7 bases at V and 11 bases at J, with 12 bases in the middle. CDR3 length: 11 amino acids. Germline V gene sequence: CDR1 MNHEY, CDR2 SMNVEV (reference sequence).

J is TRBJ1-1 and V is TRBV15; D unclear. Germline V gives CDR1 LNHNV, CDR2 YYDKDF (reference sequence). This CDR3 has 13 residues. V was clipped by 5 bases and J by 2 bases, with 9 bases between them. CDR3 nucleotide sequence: TGTGCCACCAGCCAATTCCTTAACACTGAAGCTTTCTTT. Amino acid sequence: CATSQFLNTEAFF.

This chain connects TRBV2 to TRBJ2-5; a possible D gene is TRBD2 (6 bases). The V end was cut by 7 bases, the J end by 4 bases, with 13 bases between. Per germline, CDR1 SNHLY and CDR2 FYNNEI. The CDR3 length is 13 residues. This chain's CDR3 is CASNLLAGETQYF. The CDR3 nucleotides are TGTGCCAGCAACCTACTAGCCGGAGAGACCCAGTACTTC. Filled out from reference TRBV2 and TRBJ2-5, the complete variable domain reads EPEVTQTPSHQVTQMGQEVILRCVPISNHLYFYWYRQILGQKVEFLVSFYNNEISEKSEIFDDQFSVERPDGSNFTLKIRSTKLEDSAMYFCASNLLAGETQYFGPGTRLLVL.

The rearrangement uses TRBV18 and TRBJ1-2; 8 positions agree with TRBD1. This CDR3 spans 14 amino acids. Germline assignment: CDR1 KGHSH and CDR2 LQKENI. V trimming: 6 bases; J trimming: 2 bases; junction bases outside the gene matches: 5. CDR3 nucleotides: TGTGCCAGCTCCAGGGGGCAGATGAACTATGGCTACACCTTC. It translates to CASSRGQMNYGYTF.

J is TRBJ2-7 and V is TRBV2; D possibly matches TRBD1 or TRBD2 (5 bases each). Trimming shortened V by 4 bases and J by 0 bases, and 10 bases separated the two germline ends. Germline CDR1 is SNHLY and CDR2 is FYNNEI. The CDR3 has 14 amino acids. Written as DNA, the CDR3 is TGTGCCAGCAGTGTAGAGGGACGCTCCTACGAGCAGTACTTC. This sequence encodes CASSVEGRSYEQYF.

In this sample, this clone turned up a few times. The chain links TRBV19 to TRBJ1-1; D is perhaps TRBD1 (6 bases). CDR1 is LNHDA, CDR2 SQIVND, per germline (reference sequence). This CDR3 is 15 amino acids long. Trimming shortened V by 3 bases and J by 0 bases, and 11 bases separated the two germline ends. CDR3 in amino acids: CASSIGQRMNTEAFF. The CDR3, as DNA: TGTGCCAGTAGTATCGGACAGAGAATGAACACTGAAGCTTTCTTT.

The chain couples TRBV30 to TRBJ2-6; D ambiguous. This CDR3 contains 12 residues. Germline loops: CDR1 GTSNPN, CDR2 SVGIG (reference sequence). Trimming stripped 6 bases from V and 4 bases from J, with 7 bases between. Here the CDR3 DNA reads TGTGCCTGTGGTTGGGGGGCCAACGTCCTGACTTTC. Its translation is CACGWGANVLTF. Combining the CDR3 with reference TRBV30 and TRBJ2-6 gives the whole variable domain SQTIHQWPATLVQPVGSPLSLECTVEGTSNPNLYWYRQAAGRGLQLLFYSVGIGQISSEVPQNLSASRPQDRQFILSSKKLLLSDSGFYLCACGWGANVLTFGAGSRLTVL.

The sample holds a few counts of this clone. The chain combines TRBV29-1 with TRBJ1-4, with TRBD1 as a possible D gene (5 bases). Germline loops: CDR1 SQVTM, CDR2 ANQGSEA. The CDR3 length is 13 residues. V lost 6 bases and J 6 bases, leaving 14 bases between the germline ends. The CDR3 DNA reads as TGCAGCGTATCGGGACGGGCTTATGAAAAACTGTTTTTT. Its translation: CSVSGRAYEKLFF.

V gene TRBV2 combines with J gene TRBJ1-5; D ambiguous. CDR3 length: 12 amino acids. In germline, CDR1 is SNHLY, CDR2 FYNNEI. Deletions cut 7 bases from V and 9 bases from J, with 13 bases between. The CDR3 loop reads CASNLQNRPQHF. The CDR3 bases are TGTGCCAGCAATCTCCAGAACAGGCCCCAGCATTTT.

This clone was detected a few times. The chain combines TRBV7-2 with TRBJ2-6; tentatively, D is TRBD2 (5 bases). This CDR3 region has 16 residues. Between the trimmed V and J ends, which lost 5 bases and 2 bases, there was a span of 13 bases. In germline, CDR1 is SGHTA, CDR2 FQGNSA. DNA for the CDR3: TGTGCCAGCAGCCGCAACCCCGGGACTGGGGCCAACGTCCTGACTTTC. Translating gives CASSRNPGTGANVLTF.

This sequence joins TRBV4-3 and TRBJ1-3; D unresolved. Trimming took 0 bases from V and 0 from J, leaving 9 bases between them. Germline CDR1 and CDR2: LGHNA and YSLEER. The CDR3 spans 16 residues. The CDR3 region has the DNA TGCGCCAGCAGCCAAGATAAGGCTTCCTCTGGAAACACCATATATTTT. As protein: CASSQDKASSGNTIYF.

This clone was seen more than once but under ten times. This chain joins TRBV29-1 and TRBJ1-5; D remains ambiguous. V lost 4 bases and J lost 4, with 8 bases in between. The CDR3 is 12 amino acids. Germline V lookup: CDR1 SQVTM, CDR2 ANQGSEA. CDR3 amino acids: CSVASENQPQHF. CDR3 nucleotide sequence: TGCAGCGTTGCTTCTGAGAATCAGCCCCAGCATTTT.